This paragraph reports one T cell receptor (beta chain). The sample comes from a study of blood T cell repertoires in COVID-19. Study-wide context: Both acute and convalescent COVID-19 samples were obtained from the United States, Italy and Spain. PBMCs, B-cell-depleted T cells, or T cells were the source of the cDNA or gDNA that made up the material.

Source study methods: By means of reference gene primer amplification, nucleated cell counts were estimated. The method was immunoSEQ multiplex PCR; TCRdb's version includes in-frame clones alone and lacks a portion of them. V and J calls and clone size are copied from that table; D and trimming were computed from the DNA. The sample lists approximately 180,000 clones; over 75% were seen once. This CDR3 spans 13 amino acids. The germline gives CDR1 SNHLY, CDR2 FYNNEI. Losses at the gene ends were 5 bases for V and 6 bases for J; bases not matched to a gene: 3. Enrolment of Seattle patients took place during active infection, and they were followed longitudinally.

This receptor was obtained from a person between 65 and 79 years old with COVID-19, enrolled during active disease. The J gene is TRBJ2-3, the V gene TRBV2, with 9 bases fitting TRBD1. The specimen was peripheral blood. This CDR3 reads CASSRDRDDTQYF. As DNA, the CDR3 is TGTGCCAGCAGTCGGGACAGGGACGATACGCAGTATTTT.